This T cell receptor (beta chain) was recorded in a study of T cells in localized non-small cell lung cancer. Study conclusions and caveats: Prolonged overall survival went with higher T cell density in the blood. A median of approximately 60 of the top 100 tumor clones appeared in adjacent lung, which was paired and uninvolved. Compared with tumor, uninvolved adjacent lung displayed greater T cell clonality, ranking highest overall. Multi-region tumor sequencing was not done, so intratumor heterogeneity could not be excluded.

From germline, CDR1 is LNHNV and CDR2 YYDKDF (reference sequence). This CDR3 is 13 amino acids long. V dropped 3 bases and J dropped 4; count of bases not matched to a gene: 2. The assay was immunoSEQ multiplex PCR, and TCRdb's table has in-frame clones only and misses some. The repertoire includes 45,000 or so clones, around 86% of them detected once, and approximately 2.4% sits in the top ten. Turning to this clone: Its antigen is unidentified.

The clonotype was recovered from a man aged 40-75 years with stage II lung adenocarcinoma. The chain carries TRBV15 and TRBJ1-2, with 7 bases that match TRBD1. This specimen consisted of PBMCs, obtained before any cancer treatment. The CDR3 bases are TGTGCCACCAGCAGGGGACAGTCCTATGGCTACACCTTC. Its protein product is CATSRGQSYGYTF.